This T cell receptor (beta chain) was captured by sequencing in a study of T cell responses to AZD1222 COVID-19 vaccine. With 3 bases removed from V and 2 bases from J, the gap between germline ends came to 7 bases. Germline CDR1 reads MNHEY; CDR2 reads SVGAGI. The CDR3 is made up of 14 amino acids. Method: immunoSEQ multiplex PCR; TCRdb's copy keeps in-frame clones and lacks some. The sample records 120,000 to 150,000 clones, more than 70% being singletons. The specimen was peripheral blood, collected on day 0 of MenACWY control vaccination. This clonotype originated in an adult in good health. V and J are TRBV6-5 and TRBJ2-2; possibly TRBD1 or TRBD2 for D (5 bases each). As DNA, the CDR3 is TGTGCCAGCAGTTATGGGGGAAACACCGGGGAGCTGTTTTTT. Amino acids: CASSYGGNTGELFF.